The 10 T cell receptor beta chains reported below all come from one sample, sequenced in a study of Graves' ophthalmopathy and Graves' hyperthyroidism. The authors amplified TCR beta CDR3 regions, and they did so from RNA transcripts for repertoire sequencing. First-round RT-PCR used HTBI primers; second-round multiplex PCR followed. TCRdb redid the calling of the multiplex PCR reads with MiXCR, one entry per CDR3 protein. The top ten clones hold around 1.6% of a sample with about 410,000 distinct CDR3 sequences, about a sixth of them seen once. What was sequenced was peripheral blood. The receptor source for this set is a woman aged 18-29 years with Graves' ophthalmopathy.

This clonotype was counted at least ten times. A junction boundary mismatches the germline segment, possibly from a read error. This chain links TRBV4-3 with TRBJ1-1; D might be TRBD1 (5 bases). The CDR3 sequence is 13 residues long. Germline lookup yields CDR1 LGHNA and CDR2 YSLEER. The DNA of the CDR3 is TGCGCCAGCAGACAAGTTGGGGGCACTGAAGCTTTCTTT. It is translated as CASRQVGGTEAFF.

The V gene is TRBV7-8, the J gene TRBJ1-1; no clear D gene. CDR1 and CDR2 from the germline V gene are SGHVS and FQNEAQ. V was trimmed by 6 bases and J by 4 bases, leaving 12 bases between them. The CDR3 is 13 residues long. The CDR3 here is CASSYTEATEAFF. The CDR3 nucleotides are TGTGCCAGCAGTTATACAGAGGCCACTGAAGCTTTCTTT.

This clonotype came up many times. The junction and the germline gene differ at one end; a read error may be behind it. This sequence joins TRBV12-3 or TRBV12-4 and TRBJ1-2; 7 nucleotides agree with TRBD1. This CDR3 region has 15 residues. CDR3 in amino acids: CTSSRRDRSNYGYTF. Here the CDR3 DNA reads TGTACCAGCAGCCGGAGGGACAGATCTAACTATGGCTACACCTTC.

The chain carries TRBV6-1 and TRBJ1-3, with D hard to call. Germline V gene data show CDR1 as MNHNS and CDR2 as SASEGT. The CDR3 covers 11 residues. V was cut by 6 bases and J by 4 bases, with 4 bases left in between. CDR3 in amino acids: CASRTGNTIYF. The CDR3 bases are TGTGCCAGCAGGACGGGAAACACCATATATTTT.

This clonotype was picked up many times. The V gene is TRBV6-1, the J gene TRBJ2-7; 8 bases are a match to TRBD1. Unmatched junction bases numbered 10, after V lost 5 bases and J lost 4 bases. This CDR3 comprises 15 residues. Germline loops: CDR1 MNHNS, CDR2 SASEGT. The CDR3 here is CASSLNDRGRYEQYF. CDR3 nucleotides: TGTGCCAGCAGTCTGAATGACAGGGGACGTTACGAGCAGTACTTC.

This clonotype was seen just once. This chain joins TRBV6-2 or TRBV6-3 and TRBJ1-5; tentatively, D is TRBD1 (5 bases). This CDR3 comprises 15 residues. Trimming took 0 bases from V and 7 from J, leaving 13 bases between them. Germline V gene data show CDR1 as MNHEY and CDR2 as SVGEGT. This CDR3 reads CASSYSGTLRQPQHF. As DNA, the CDR3 is TGTGCCAGCAGTTACTCCGGGACTCTGAGACAGCCCCAGCATTTT.

This clonotype was observed at least ten times. The chain links TRBV7-2 to TRBJ2-5; TRBD2 aligns across 10 bases. This CDR3 has 17 amino acids. The junction had 5 bases not matched to a gene; V was cut back by 1 base and J by 0 bases. Germline V gene sequence: CDR1 SGHTA, CDR2 FQGNSA. As DNA, the CDR3 is TGTGCCAGCAGCTTAGGGTATAGCGGGGGGTACCAAGAGACCCAGTACTTC. Protein: CASSLGYSGGYQETQYF.

The gene calls are TRBV6-1 and TRBJ2-5; perhaps TRBD2 as D (6 bases). V was cut by 2 bases and J by 1 base, with 14 bases left in between. CDR3 length: 16 amino acids. Germline CDR1 and CDR2: MNHNS and SASEGT. CDR3 sequence (DNA): TGTGCCAGCAGTGAATTGGAGGGGAGTTCCCAAGAGACCCAGTACTTC. This sequence encodes CASSELEGSSQETQYF.

This clonotype was observed at least ten times. The chain links TRBV25-1 to TRBJ2-7; D gene unclear. This CDR3 spans 11 amino acids. V lost 10 bases and J lost 4, with 11 bases in between. Germline assignment: CDR1 MGHDK and CDR2 SYGVNS. CDR3 coding DNA: TGTGCCACCTCCGCCGGATACGAGCAGTACTTC. Amino acid sequence: CATSAGYEQYF.

This clonotype was detected many times. The missing conserved phenylalanine or tryptophan at the end of this CDR3 makes a read error likely. It is unclear where the CDR3 begins or ends on the DNA, so no DNA is shown, and the CDR3 is as TCRdb lists it. The chain links TRBV6-5 to TRBJ1-1; TRBD1 reflects the table's D call only, with no check against the DNA. In germline, CDR1 is MNHEY, CDR2 SVGAGI. Counting both end residues, the CDR3 totals 12 amino acids. The CDR3 sequence is CASRKGSYRGDI.